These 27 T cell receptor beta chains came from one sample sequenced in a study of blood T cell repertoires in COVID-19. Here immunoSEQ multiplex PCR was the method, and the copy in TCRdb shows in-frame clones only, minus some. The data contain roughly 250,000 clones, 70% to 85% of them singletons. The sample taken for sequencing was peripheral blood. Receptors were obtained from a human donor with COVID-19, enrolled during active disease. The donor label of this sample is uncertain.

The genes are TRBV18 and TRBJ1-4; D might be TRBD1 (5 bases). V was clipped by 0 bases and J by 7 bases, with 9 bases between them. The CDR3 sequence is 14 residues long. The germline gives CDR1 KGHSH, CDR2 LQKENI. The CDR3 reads CASSPPDGGEKLFF. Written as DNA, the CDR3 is TGTGCCAGCTCACCACCAGACGGGGGTGAAAAACTGTTTTTT.

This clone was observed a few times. In nucleotides, the CDR3 is TGTGCCACTTCGACAGGGGCTTACGAGCAGTACTTC. Residues: CATSTGAYEQYF. The chain links TRBV19 to TRBJ2-7, with TRBD1 matching over 8 bases. The V gene end was trimmed by 10 bases and the J gene end by 4 bases; junction bases not matched to a gene: 6. Germline-derived CDR1 and CDR2 are LNHDA and SQIVND (reference sequence). This CDR3 region has 12 residues.

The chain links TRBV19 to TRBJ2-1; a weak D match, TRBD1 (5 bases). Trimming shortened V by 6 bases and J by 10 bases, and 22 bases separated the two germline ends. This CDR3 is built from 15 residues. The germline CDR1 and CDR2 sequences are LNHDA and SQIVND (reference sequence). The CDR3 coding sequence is TGTGCCAGTAGCCACTCTTACAGGAGAAGCCCCGAGCAGTTCTTC. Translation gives CASSHSYRRSPEQFF.

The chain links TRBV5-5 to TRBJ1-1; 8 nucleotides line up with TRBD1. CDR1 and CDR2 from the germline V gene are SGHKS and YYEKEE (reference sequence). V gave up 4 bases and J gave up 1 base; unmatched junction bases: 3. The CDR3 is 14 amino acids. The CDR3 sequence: CASSLGTGNTEAFF. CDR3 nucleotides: TGTGCCAGCAGCCTTGGGACAGGGAACACTGAAGCTTTCTTT.

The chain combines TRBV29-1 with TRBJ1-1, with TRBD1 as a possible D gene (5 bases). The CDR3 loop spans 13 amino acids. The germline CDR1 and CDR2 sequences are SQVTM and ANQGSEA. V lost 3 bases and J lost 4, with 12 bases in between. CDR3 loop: CSVEGQIGTEAFF. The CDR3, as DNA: TGCAGCGTTGAGGGGCAAATCGGCACTGAAGCTTTCTTT.

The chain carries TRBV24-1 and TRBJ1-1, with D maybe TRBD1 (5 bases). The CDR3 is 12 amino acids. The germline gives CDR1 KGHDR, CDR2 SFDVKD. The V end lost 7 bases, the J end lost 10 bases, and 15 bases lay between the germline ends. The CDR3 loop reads CATRGASSPAFF. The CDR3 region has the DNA TGTGCCACCAGAGGGGCTTCAAGTCCAGCTTTCTTT.

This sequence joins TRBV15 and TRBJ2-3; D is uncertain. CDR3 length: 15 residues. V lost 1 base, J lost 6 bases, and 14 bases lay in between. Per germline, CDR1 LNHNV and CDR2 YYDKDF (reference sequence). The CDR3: CATSRVLAVRDTQYF. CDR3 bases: TGTGCCACCAGCAGAGTGTTAGCCGTGCGGGATACGCAGTATTTT.

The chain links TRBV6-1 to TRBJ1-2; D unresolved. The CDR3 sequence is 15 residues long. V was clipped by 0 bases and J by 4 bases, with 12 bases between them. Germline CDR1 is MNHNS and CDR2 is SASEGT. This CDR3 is CASSEALEGPYGYTF. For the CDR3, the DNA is TGTGCCAGCAGTGAAGCGCTAGAGGGTCCCTATGGCTACACCTTC.

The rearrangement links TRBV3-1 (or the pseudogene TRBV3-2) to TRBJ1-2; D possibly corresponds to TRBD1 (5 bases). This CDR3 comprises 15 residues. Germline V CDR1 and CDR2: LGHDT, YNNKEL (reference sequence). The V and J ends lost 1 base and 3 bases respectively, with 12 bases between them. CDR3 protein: CASSQVRQGYYGYTF. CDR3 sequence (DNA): TGTGCCAGCAGCCAAGTACGTCAGGGCTACTATGGCTACACCTTC.

The CDR3 here is CASSPSGQVYEQYF. The CDR3 DNA follows: TGTGCCAGCTCACCATCCGGACAGGTCTACGAGCAGTACTTC. The chain combines TRBV18 with TRBJ2-7, with 7 positions matching TRBD1. Germline CDR1 is KGHSH and CDR2 is LQKENI. V gave up 2 bases and J gave up 3 bases; unmatched junction bases: 4. The CDR3 contains 14 residues.

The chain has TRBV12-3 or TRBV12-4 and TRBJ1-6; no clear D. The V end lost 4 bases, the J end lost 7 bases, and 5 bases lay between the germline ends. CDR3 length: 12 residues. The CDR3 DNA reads TGTGCCAGCAGTTCCCAGAATTCACCCCTCCACTTT. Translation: CASSSQNSPLHF.

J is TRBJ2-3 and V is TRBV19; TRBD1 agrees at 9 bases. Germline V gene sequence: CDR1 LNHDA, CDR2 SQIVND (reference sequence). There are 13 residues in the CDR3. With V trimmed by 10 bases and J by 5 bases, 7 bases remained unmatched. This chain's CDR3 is CATKDRGIDTQYF. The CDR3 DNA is TGTGCCACCAAGGACAGGGGAATAGATACGCAGTATTTT.

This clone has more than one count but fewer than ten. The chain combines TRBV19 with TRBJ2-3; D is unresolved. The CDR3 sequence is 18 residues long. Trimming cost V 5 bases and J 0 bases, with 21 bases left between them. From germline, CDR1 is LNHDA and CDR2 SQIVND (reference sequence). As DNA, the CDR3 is TGTGCCAGTAGTCCCCAGGCCCAGACGAGCTCTAGCACAGATACGCAGTATTTT. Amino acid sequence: CASSPQAQTSSSTDTQYF.

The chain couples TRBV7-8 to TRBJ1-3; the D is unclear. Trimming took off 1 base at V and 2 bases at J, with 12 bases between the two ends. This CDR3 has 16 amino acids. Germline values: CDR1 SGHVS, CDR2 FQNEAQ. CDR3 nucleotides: TGTGCCAGCAGCTTAGGGGTCCCACAGACTGGAAACACCATATATTTT. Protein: CASSLGVPQTGNTIYF.

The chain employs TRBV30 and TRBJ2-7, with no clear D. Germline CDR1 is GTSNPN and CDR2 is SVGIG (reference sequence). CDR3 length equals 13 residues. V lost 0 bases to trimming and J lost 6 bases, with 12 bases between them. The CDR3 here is CAWSVSISLEQYF. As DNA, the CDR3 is TGTGCCTGGAGTGTATCCATTTCACTCGAGCAGTACTTC.

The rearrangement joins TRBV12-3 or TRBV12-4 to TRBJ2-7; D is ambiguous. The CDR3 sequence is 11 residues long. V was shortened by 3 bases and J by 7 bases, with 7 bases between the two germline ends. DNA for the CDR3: TGTGCCAGCAGTTTTTATGAGGAGCAGTACTTC. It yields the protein CASSFYEEQYF.

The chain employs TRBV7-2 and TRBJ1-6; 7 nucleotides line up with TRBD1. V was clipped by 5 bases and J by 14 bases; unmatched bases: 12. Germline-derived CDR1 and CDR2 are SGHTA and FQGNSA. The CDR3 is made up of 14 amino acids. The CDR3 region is CASSPGQARGSLHF. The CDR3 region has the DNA TGTGCCAGCAGCCCAGGACAGGCCCGGGGGTCCCTCCACTTT. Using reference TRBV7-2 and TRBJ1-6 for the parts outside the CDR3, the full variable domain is GAGVSQSPSNKVTEKGKDVELRCDPISGHTALYWYRQSLGQGLEFLIYFQGNSAPDKSGLPSDRFSAERTGGSVSTLTIQRTQQEDSAVYLCASSPGQARGSLHFGNGTRLTVT.

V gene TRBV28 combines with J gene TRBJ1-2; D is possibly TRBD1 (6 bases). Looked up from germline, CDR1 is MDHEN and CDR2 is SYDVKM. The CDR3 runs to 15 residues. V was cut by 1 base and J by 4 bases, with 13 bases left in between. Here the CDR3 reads CASSLLGQPLYGYTF. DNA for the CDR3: TGTGCCAGCAGTTTATTAGGACAGCCACTCTATGGCTACACCTTC.

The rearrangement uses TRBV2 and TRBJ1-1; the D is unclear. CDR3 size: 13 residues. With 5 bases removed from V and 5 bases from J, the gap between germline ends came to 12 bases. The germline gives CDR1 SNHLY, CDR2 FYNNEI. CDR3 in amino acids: CASSTERRTEAFF. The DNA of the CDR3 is TGTGCCAGCAGTACCGAGCGTAGAACTGAAGCTTTCTTT.

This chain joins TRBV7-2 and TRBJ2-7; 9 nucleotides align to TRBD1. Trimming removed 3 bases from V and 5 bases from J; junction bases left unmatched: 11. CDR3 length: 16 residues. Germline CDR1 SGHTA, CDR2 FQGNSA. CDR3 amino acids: CASSLVWGQGLHEQYF. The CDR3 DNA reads TGTGCCAGCAGCTTGGTTTGGGGACAGGGCTTGCACGAGCAGTACTTC.

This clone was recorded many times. CDR3 sequence reads: CASSLEPRGDYGYTF. The CDR3 DNA reads as TGTGCCAGCAGCTTAGAACCCCGAGGAGACTATGGCTACACCTTC. The chain couples TRBV7-9 to TRBJ1-2, with D uncertain. The CDR3 is 15 amino acids. The V gene lost 1 base and the J gene lost 3 bases, with 12 bases spanning the gap. CDR1 is SEHNR, CDR2 FQNEAQ, per germline (reference sequence).

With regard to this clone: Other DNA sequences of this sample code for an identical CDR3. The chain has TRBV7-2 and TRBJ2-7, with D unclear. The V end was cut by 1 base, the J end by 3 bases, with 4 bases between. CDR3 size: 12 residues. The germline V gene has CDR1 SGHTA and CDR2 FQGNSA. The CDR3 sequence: CASSLVRYEQYF. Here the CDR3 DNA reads TGTGCCAGCAGCTTAGTCCGCTACGAGCAGTACTTC.

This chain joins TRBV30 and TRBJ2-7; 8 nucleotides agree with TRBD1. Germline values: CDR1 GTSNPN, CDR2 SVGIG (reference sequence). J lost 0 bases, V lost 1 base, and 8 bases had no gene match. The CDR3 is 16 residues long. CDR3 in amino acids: CAWSGLNRGSSYEQYF. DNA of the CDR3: TGTGCCTGGAGTGGCCTAAACAGGGGGAGCTCCTACGAGCAGTACTTC.

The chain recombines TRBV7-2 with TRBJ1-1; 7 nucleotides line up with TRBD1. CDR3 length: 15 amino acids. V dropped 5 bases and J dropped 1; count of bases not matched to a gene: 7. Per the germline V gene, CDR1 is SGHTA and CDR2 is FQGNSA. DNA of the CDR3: TGTGCCAGCAGCGTCCGACAGGGAAGGAACACTGAAGCTTTCTTT. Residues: CASSVRQGRNTEAFF. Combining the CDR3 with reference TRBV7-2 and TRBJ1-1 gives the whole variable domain GAGVSQSPSNKVTEKGKDVELRCDPISGHTALYWYRQSLGQGLEFLIYFQGNSAPDKSGLPSDRFSAERTGGSVSTLTIQRTQQEDSAVYLCASSVRQGRNTEAFFGQGTRLTVV.

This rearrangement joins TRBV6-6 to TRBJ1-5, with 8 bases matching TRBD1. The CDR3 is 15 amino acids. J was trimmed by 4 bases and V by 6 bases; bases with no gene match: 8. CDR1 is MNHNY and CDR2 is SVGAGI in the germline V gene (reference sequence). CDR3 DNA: TGTGCCAGCAGCCCGACAGGGGAGGGTAATCAGCCCCAGCATTTT. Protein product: CASSPTGEGNQPQHF.

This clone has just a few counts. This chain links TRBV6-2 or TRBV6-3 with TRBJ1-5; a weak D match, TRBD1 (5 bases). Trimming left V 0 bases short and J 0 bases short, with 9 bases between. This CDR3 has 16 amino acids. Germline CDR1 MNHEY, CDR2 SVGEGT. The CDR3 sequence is CASSYSGQDSNQPQHF. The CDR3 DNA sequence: TGTGCCAGCAGTTACTCGGGGCAGGATAGCAATCAGCCCCAGCATTTT.

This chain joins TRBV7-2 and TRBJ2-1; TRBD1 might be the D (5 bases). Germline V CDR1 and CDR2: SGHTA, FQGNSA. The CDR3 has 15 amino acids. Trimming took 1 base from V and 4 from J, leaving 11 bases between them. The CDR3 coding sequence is TGTGCCAGCAGCTTAGTCGACAGCCTATACAATGAGCAGTTCTTC. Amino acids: CASSLVDSLYNEQFF.